A selection of T cell receptor beta chains follows, all from one sample in a study of immune evolution from preneoplasia to lung adenocarcinoma. The assay was immunoSEQ multiplex PCR, and TCRdb's table has in-frame clones only and misses some. The table records several thousand clones, roughly 80% of them present only once. The sample consisted of FFPE minimally invasive lung adenocarcinoma tissue. The receptor source for this set is a donor aged 70 or over with lung adenocarcinoma. Both conserved end residues are part of each CDR3. The D gene is left open where the match is weak. Only some rows state a clone size, as once, few, many or a class for expanded clones.

>NA|NA|14|TRBJ1-1|TRBV6-5
TGTGCCAGCAGCCCTACTCAGCTGAACACTGAAGCTTTCTTT
CASSPTQLNTEAFF
>NA|NA|16|TRBJ2-1|TRBV5-1
TGCGCCAGCGCCCCATCAGGGGCCAACTCCTACAATGAGCAGTTCTTC
CASAPSGANSYNEQFF
>NA|NA|13|TRBJ1-1|TRBV30
TGTGCTAATCGCGAGAATGGAGACACTGAAGCTTTCTTT
CANRENGDTEAFF
>NA|NA|16|TRBJ1-2|TRBV7-9
TGTGCCAGCAGCCAACCCCGAAAGCCAGTGGATTATGGCTACACCTTC
CASSQPRKPVDYGYTF
>TRBD1|NA|13|TRBJ2-7|TRBV10-1
TGCGCCAGCAGTGCCGACAGGGGTCGCGAGCAGTACTTC
CASSADRGREQYF
>NA|NA|16|TRBJ2-2|TRBV5-1
TGCGCCAGCAGCTTGGCCGTTGCTCGTGGCGCCGGGGAGCTGTTTTTT
CASSLAVARGAGELFF
>NA|NA|14|TRBJ2-6|TRBV12-5
TGTGCTAGTGCTGGGCCGTCTGGGGCCAACGTCCTGACTTTC
CASAGPSGANVLTF
>NA|NA|14|TRBJ2-6|TRBV10-1
TGCGCCAGCAGTGAGTCCGCTGGGGCCAACGTCCTGACTTTC
CASSESAGANVLTF
>TRBD2|NA|15|TRBJ2-7|TRBV27
TGTGCCAGCAGTTTTAGCGGGAGGGCCGTCTACGAGCAGTACTTC
CASSFSGRAVYEQYF
>TRBD1|NA|14|TRBJ2-3|TRBV7-2
TGTGCCAGCGGCAGACAGGGCAACACAGATACGCAGTATTTT
CASGRQGNTDTQYF
>NA|NA|16|TRBJ2-5|TRBV10-3
TGTGCCATCAGTGTAAGACTGACGGGGGAGTGGGAGACCCAGTACTTC
CAISVRLTGEWETQYF
>NA|few|16|TRBJ1-2|TRBV5-4
TGTGCCAGCAGCCACCTTCGGGCGGGGGACATCGGAGGCTACACCTTC
CASSHLRAGDIGGYTF
>TRBD1|NA|14|TRBJ1-1|TRBV18
TGTGCCAGCTCATCAACAGGGGGAGACACTGAAGCTTTCTTT
CASSSTGGDTEAFF
>TRBD1|NA|15|TRBJ1-4|TRBV15
TGTGCCACCAGCGAAGGACAGGGGGTGGGGGAAGGCCTGTTTTTT
CATSEGQGVGEGLFF
>TRBD2|NA|12|TRBJ2-3|TRBV7-3
TGTGCCAGCAGCCGGGACTACGATACGCAGTATTTT
CASSRDYDTQYF
>NA|NA|16|TRBJ2-6|TRBV19
TGTGCCAGTAGTGGACGGACAGTTACTGGGGCCAACGTCCTGACTTTC
CASSGRTVTGANVLTF
>TRBD1|NA|13|TRBJ1-5|TRBV7-9
TGTGCCAGCAGCCGACAGGGGTTTCAGCCCCAGCATTTT
CASSRQGFQPQHF
>TRBD2|NA|14|TRBJ2-3|TRBV2
TGTGCCAGCAGGGGGACTAGCGGCACAGATACGCAGTATTTT
CASRGTSGTDTQYF
>NA|large|14|TRBJ1-1|TRBV5-1
TGCGCCAGCAGCTTGGGCGGGGGGAGCACTGAAGCTTTCTTT
CASSLGGGSTEAFF
>NA|NA|15|TRBJ1-1|TRBV7-9
TGTGCCAGCAGGCCCCTCGGGGGACTGAACACTGAAGCTTTCTTT
CASRPLGGLNTEAFF
>NA|NA|12|TRBJ2-3|TRBV6-6
TGTGCCAGCAGTTACGGTCGAGATACGCAGTATTTT
CASSYGRDTQYF
>TRBD2|NA|19|TRBJ2-1|TRBV9
TGTGCCAGCAGCGTAGGGCCCTGGGCTAGCGGTACCCCCTACAATGAGCAGTTCTTC
CASSVGPWASGTPYNEQFF
>NA|NA|12|TRBJ2-7|TRBV5-1
TGCGCCAGCAGCTTTGAATCATACGAGCAGTACTTC
CASSFESYEQYF
>NA|NA|16|TRBJ2-1|TRBV4-1
TGCGCCAGCAGCCAAGATCGGTTCTCCAGGGGCAATGAGCAGTTCTTC
CASSQDRFSRGNEQFF
>NA|once|17|TRBJ2-4|TRBV28
TGTGCCAGCAGTTTCCCCCGGGGAGCGGTAGCCAAAAACATTCAGTACTTC
CASSFPRGAVAKNIQYF
>NA|NA|14|TRBJ2-7|TRBV30
TGTGCCTGGAGTGTACCAGGGGTGAGCAGGGAGCAGTACTTC
CAWSVPGVSREQYF
>NA|NA|16|TRBJ2-3|TRBV4-2
TGTGCCAGCAGCCAAGACGGCGGATCTAGCACAGATACGCAGTATTTT
CASSQDGGSSTDTQYF